This T cell receptor beta chain was retrieved from a study of CD8+ T cells in alopecia areata. Study in general: Severity in treated patients was scored by percentage of scalp area affected.

Extracted from the samples, RNA was reverse transcribed into cDNA to serve as the sequencing template. Using immunoSEQ multiplex PCR, the repertoire was profiled, and TCRdb retains in-frame clones only, with some absent. Seen here are under 250,000 clones, under 70% observed once, and the top ten hold over 1%. The germline V and J ends were trimmed by 8 bases and 5 bases, with 25 bases remaining between them. This CDR3 comprises 17 residues. CDR1 is LNHNV and CDR2 is YYDKDF in the germline V gene (reference sequence). The treatment: oral pan-JAK inhibitor, 5-10 mg twice daily. The sample here was CD4+ T cells sorted from blood, taken at roughly week 45, from a patient treated with tofacitinib. This chain uses TRBV15 with TRBJ1-5, with a tentative D call TRBD1 (5 bases). The receptor was derived from a human donor with alopecia areata. In nucleotides, the CDR3 is TGTGCCACCCAACACCGGCCACATAATTTAGGGGATCAGCCCCAGCATTTT. It yields the protein CATQHRPHNLGDQPQHF.